The 24 T cell receptor beta chains in this list originate from one sample, sequenced in a study of cytomegalovirus exposure and HLA in healthy donors (dated 2017 in TCRdb). Library preparation employed the immunoSEQ multiplex PCR assay. The multiplex PCR relied on a mix of 60 forward primers for TCR Vbeta segments and 13 reverse primers for TCR Jbeta segments. This immuneACCESS table, as held by TCRdb, lists in-frame sequences with V and J called but not all clones. Of the missing ones, under half trace to an unresolved V gene in checked studies; the others have no known cause. Counted in this sample were over 150,000 clones; around 79% of them appeared once. The ten largest make up 7.4% of the sample. Sequenced: PBMCs. Every receptor here comes from a male donor in good health and CMV-seropositive.

The gene calls are TRBV19 and TRBJ2-7, with 8 bases lining up with TRBD2. Germline trimming cut 5 bases from V and 5 bases from J; bases unmatched to any gene: 5. The germline V gene has CDR1 LNHDA and CDR2 SQIVND (reference sequence). This CDR3 spans 13 amino acids. The CDR3 sequence is CASSWDGGDEQYF. CDR3 DNA sequence: TGTGCCAGTAGTTGGGACGGGGGGGACGAGCAGTACTTC.

The genes are TRBV5-1 and TRBJ1-1; 7 positions match TRBD1. This CDR3 contains 14 residues. Trimming removed 6 bases from V and 1 base from J; junction bases left unmatched: 6. From germline, CDR1 is SGHRS and CDR2 YFSETQ. CDR3 region: CASNPGQPNTEAFF. For the CDR3, the DNA is TGCGCCAGCAACCCGGGACAGCCGAACACTGAAGCTTTCTTT.

The J gene is TRBJ2-7, the V gene TRBV9, with a tentative D call TRBD2 (6 bases). Trimming pared 0 bases from V and 0 bases from J, leaving 10 bases between. The CDR3 length is 15 residues. Per germline, CDR1 SGDLS and CDR2 YYNGEE. CDR3 coding DNA: TGTGCCAGCAGCGTAGATAGCGGAATCTCCTACGAGCAGTACTTC. Translated: CASSVDSGISYEQYF.

The V call is TRBV13, the J call TRBJ2-1, with 10 bases fitting TRBD2. Germline lookup yields CDR1 PRHDT and CDR2 FYEKMQ (reference sequence). V shed 5 bases and J 4 bases; nucleotides not matched to a gene: 8. The CDR3 covers 16 residues. The CDR3 sequence is CASSPNWTSGYNEQFF. The CDR3 coding sequence is TGTGCCAGCAGCCCCAACTGGACTAGCGGTTACAATGAGCAGTTCTTC.

V and J are TRBV5-1 and TRBJ2-2; a weak D match, TRBD2 (6 bases). CDR3 length: 13 amino acids. CDR1 and CDR2 from the germline V gene are SGHRS and YFSETQ. V shed 7 bases and J shed 4 bases, with 11 bases lying between them. CDR3 loop: CASGGAGTGELFF. Written as DNA, the CDR3 is TGCGCCAGCGGAGGGGCGGGCACCGGGGAGCTGTTTTTT.

The rearrangement uses TRBV19 and TRBJ1-2; 7 bases map to TRBD1. The germline V gene encodes CDR1 LNHDA and CDR2 SQIVND (reference sequence). After removal of 10 bases from V and 5 bases from J, the junction contained 10 bases not matched to a gene. This CDR3 spans 13 amino acids. The CDR3 is CATTDRDGYGYTF. CDR3 DNA: TGTGCCACCACAGACAGGGACGGTTATGGCTACACCTTC.

The chain employs TRBV6-1 and TRBJ1-2; no clear D. The CDR3 is 13 amino acids. The V gene lost 3 bases and the J gene lost 7 bases, with 12 bases spanning the gap. CDR1 is MNHNS, CDR2 SASEGT, per germline. DNA of the CDR3: TGTGCCAGCAGTGATTTGGGCAGTGGTGGCTACACCTTC. This sequence encodes CASSDLGSGGYTF.

This clone was seen more than once but under ten times. In nucleotides, the CDR3 is TGCAGCGTTGTTCCCGGGACAGGGGGGGACTATGGCTACACCTTC. Amino acids: CSVVPGTGGDYGYTF. V gene TRBV29-1 combines with J gene TRBJ1-2; 11 bases are a match to TRBD1. The germline V gene has CDR1 SQVTM and CDR2 ANQGSEA. The V segment lost 4 bases and the J segment 3 bases; nucleotides outside the gene matches: 7. The CDR3 has 15 amino acids.

The V gene is TRBV7-8, the J gene TRBJ1-2; D not certain. Trimming cost V 7 bases and J 0 bases, with 15 bases left between them. The CDR3 is 15 amino acids. Germline CDR1 and CDR2: SGHVS and FQNEAQ. As DNA, the CDR3 is TGTGCCAGCACCGTCGGGGATTCACCTAACTATGGCTACACCTTC. It yields the protein CASTVGDSPNYGYTF.

The chain is built from TRBV30 and TRBJ1-2, with 12 positions matching TRBD1. CDR1 is GTSNPN and CDR2 is SVGIG in the germline V gene (reference sequence). Germline trimming cut 2 bases from V and 8 bases from J; bases unmatched to any gene: 9. The CDR3 runs to 15 residues. Written as DNA, the CDR3 is TGTGCCTGGAGTCCCATGGGGGACAGGGGGCACGGCTACACCTTC. It encodes CAWSPMGDRGHGYTF.

The chain uses TRBV19 and TRBJ2-3, with 9 bases identical to TRBD2. The CDR3 has 16 residues. The junction had 14 bases not matched to a gene; V was cut back by 8 bases and J by 5 bases. Germline CDR1 is LNHDA and CDR2 is SQIVND (reference sequence). CDR3 sequence reads: CASGARAGGFGDTQYF. The DNA for the CDR3 is TGTGCCAGTGGAGCGAGAGCGGGGGGATTTGGAGATACGCAGTATTTT.

The chain links TRBV7-9 to TRBJ2-3, with D possibly matching TRBD2 (6 bases). Trimming removed 6 bases at V and 1 base at J, with 11 bases between. Germline V CDR1 and CDR2: SEHNR, FQNEAQ (reference sequence). The CDR3 runs 14 residues. DNA of the CDR3: TGTGCCAGCAGATTAAGCGGGCGCACAGATACGCAGTATTTT. Its translation is CASRLSGRTDTQYF.

This chain links TRBV7-3 with TRBJ1-1; TRBD1 matches at 8 bases. Unmatched junction bases numbered 9, after V lost 3 bases and J lost 3 bases. Germline lookup yields CDR1 SGHTA and CDR2 FQGTGA. The CDR3 totals 16 residues. CDR3 amino acids: CASSLDRVSAYTEAFF. CDR3 coding DNA: TGTGCCAGCAGCTTGGACAGGGTCAGCGCATACACTGAAGCTTTCTTT.

The V and J genes are TRBV30 and TRBJ1-1; 7 bases agree with TRBD1. The V gene's germline CDR1 is GTSNPN and CDR2 SVGIG (reference sequence). The CDR3 contains 12 residues. Unmatched junction bases numbered 5, after V lost 6 bases and J lost 4 bases. CDR3 residues: CACLTGFTEAFF. In DNA form, the CDR3 reads TGTGCCTGTCTGACAGGGTTCACTGAAGCTTTCTTT.

V usage is TRBV7-6 and J usage is TRBJ1-2, with D tentatively TRBD1 (5 bases). Deletions cut 5 bases from V and 5 bases from J, with 15 bases between. The CDR3 sequence is 14 residues long. The germline CDR1 and CDR2 sequences are SGHVS and FNYEAQ. CDR3 region: CASSPTAADYGYTF. CDR3 nucleotides: TGTGCCAGCAGCCCGACAGCCGCCGATTATGGCTACACCTTC.

The table lists this clone with a count of one. The chain carries TRBV27 and TRBJ2-5; TRBD1 aligns across 7 bases. Per the germline V gene, CDR1 is MNHEY and CDR2 is SMNVEV (reference sequence). The trim removed 8 bases at V and 4 bases at J, leaving 4 bases unmatched. CDR3 length equals 12 residues. The DNA for the CDR3 is TGTGCCAGCTCCAACAGGGGAGAGACCCAGTACTTC. The encoded protein is CASSNRGETQYF.

CDR3 DNA sequence: TGTGCCAGCAGCCTTTTCAGCAGGGGTTCCTACGAGCAGTACTTC. Protein: CASSLFSRGSYEQYF. The chain recombines TRBV5-6 with TRBJ2-7, with a weak D call TRBD1 (6 bases). The CDR3 is made up of 15 amino acids. CDR1 and CDR2 from the germline V gene are SGHDT and YYEEEE. V was pared by 4 bases and J by 1 base, with 15 bases between.

This clone was observed a handful of times. The genes are TRBV11-2 and TRBJ1-1; D is undetermined. With 0 bases removed from V and 8 bases from J, the gap between germline ends came to 13 bases. Looked up from germline, CDR1 is SGHAT and CDR2 is FQNNGV. The CDR3 extends over 14 amino acids. CDR3 protein: CASSLDRTVVEAFF. In DNA, the CDR3 is TGTGCCAGCAGCTTAGATCGAACGGTCGTGGAAGCTTTCTTT. The full variable domain, rest sourced from reference TRBV11-2 and TRBJ1-1, is EAGVAQSPRYKIIEKRQSVAFWCNPISGHATLYWYQQILGQGPKLLIQFQNNGVVDDSQLPKDRFSAERLKGVDSTLKIQPAKLEDSAVYLCASSLDRTVVEAFFGQGTRLTVV.

The CDR3 spells CASSQRGQGAPYGYTF. In nucleotides, the CDR3 is TGCGCCAGCAGCCAACGAGGACAGGGGGCCCCCTATGGCTACACCTTC. The V gene is TRBV5-1, the J gene TRBJ1-2, with 11 bases identical to TRBD1. The germline gives CDR1 SGHRS, CDR2 YFSETQ. The V and J ends lost 4 bases and 4 bases, in that order; junction bases with no gene match: 9. The CDR3 contains 16 residues.

This chain connects TRBV5-6 to TRBJ2-7; the D is unclear. The germline gives CDR1 SGHDT, CDR2 YYEEEE. Trimming left V 3 bases short and J 2 bases short, with 15 bases between. The CDR3 has 15 amino acids. The CDR3 sequence: CASSSPSGSPYEQYF. The CDR3 nucleotides read TGTGCCAGCAGCTCCCCTTCCGGGTCCCCCTACGAGCAGTACTTC.

The genes are TRBV2 and TRBJ1-4; 7 bases fit TRBD1. Trimming cost V 0 bases and J 3 bases; bases outside gene matches: 4. The CDR3 spans 16 residues. Germline CDR1 is SNHLY and CDR2 is FYNNEI. The CDR3 coding sequence is TGTGCCAGCAGTGAAGCTTGGGACAGTCCTAATGAAAAACTGTTTTTT. It yields the protein CASSEAWDSPNEKLFF.

A few counts support this clone. The chain carries TRBV4-1 and TRBJ2-7; 8 nucleotides align to TRBD1. This CDR3 has 16 amino acids. The germline V gene has CDR1 MGHRA and CDR2 YSYEKL. The trim removed 4 bases at V and 3 bases at J, leaving 11 bases unmatched. The DNA of the CDR3 is TGCGCCAGCAGCCCTACCTGGACGACAGGGGACTACGAGCAGTACTTC. It codes for CASSPTWTTGDYEQYF.

This clone has a single count. The genes are TRBV6-1 and TRBJ1-4; the D is unclear. The V gene's germline CDR1 is MNHNS and CDR2 SASEGT. The CDR3 covers 15 residues. The V and J ends lost 5 bases and 3 bases respectively, with 13 bases between them. CDR3 in DNA: TGTGCCAGCAGTTTTGGTTACGGGGCTAATGAAAAACTGTTTTTT. As protein: CASSFGYGANEKLFF.

V usage is TRBV30 and J usage is TRBJ2-6, with D unclear. The CDR3 has 16 amino acids. Trimming removed 8 bases at V and 0 bases at J, with 17 bases between. Germline V gene sequence: CDR1 GTSNPN, CDR2 SVGIG (reference sequence). The chain's CDR3 is CATSSQAISGANVLTF. The CDR3 DNA follows: TGTGCCACCTCGAGCCAAGCGATCTCTGGGGCCAACGTCCTGACTTTC.